Listed below are T cell receptor beta chains from one sample, sequenced in a study of cytomegalovirus exposure and HLA in healthy donors. Sequencing was performed with immunoSEQ multiplex PCR; in TCRdb, only in-frame clones are kept and a portion is missing. The data hold some 190,000 clones, with about 84% observed a single time. Sequencing was done on a sample of PBMCs. Receptors originate from a woman between 18 and 29 years old in good health and CMV-seronegative. Both conserved end residues are part of each CDR3. D genes are given only for firm matches. Some rows mark clone size as missing; the rest say once, few, many or name a class of expanded clone.

TRBJ1-2 NA NA TRBV28 TGTGCCAGCAGTTTCCAGAGGACACATCGAGGTGGCTACACCTTC CASSFQRTHRGGYTF
TRBJ2-2 NA NA TRBV18 TGTGCCAGCCGGGGGACCGGGGAGCTGTTTTTT CASRGTGELFF
TRBJ1-4 NA NA TRBV27 TGTGCCAGCAGGGTACAGGGTGTTGGAGAAAAACTGTTTTTT CASRVQGVGEKLFF
TRBJ2-1 few TRBD1 TRBV18 TGTGCCAGCTCAACCCGACAGGGGAGAGCTTTCAATGAGCAGTTCTTC CASSTRQGRAFNEQFF
TRBJ2-5 NA TRBD1 TRBV25-1 TGTGCCAGCAGTGGACAGGGGAAAGAGACCCAGTACTTC CASSGQGKETQYF
TRBJ2-2 NA TRBD2 TRBV28 TGTGCCAGCAGGCTGCCGGGACTAGCGAGCGGGGAGCTGTTTTTT CASRLPGLASGELFF
TRBJ1-5 once TRBD1 TRBV5-6 TGTGCCAGCAGCTTGTGGACAGGAACCTTTAGCAATCAGCCCCAGCATTTT CASSLWTGTFSNQPQHF
TRBJ1-2 NA NA TRBV19 TGTGCCAGTAGTCGGGGGAGTGGCTACACCTTC CASSRGSGYTF
TRBJ1-2 once NA TRBV14 TGTGCCAGCAGCCAAGATCTGAGAGGTTTTATGGGTGGCTACACCTTC CASSQDLRGFMGGYTF
TRBJ2-5 NA NA TRBV7-9 TGTGCCAGCAGCCCGGACAATAAGTACCAAGAGACCCAGTACTTC CASSPDNKYQETQYF
TRBJ2-7 NA NA TRBV13 TGTGCCAGCAGGAAAGGAGGGGACGAGCAGTACTTC CASRKGGDEQYF
TRBJ1-1 NA NA TRBV6-5 TGTGCCAGCACCCAGGGGATTGGCACTGAAGCTTTCTTT CASTQGIGTEAFF
TRBJ1-2 NA TRBD1 TRBV7-9 TGTGCCAGCGCCCCCGGACAGGGCAACTATGGCTACACCTTC CASAPGQGNYGYTF
TRBJ2-7 NA NA TRBV27 TGTGCCAGCAGTTTAGAGGGCTACGAGCAGTACTTC CASSLEGYEQYF
TRBJ1-4 NA NA TRBV6-1 TGTGCCAGCAGTGTCTTCAGGGCAAGGGAAAAACTGTTTTTT CASSVFRAREKLFF
TRBJ2-7 NA NA TRBV6-5 TGTGCCAGCAGACCGGCAGGGGCAAGCTCCTACGAGCAGTACTTC CASRPAGASSYEQYF
TRBJ2-1 NA NA TRBV5-4 TGTGCCACTCGCACAGGTAGTCCTTCCTACAATGAGCAGTTCTTC CATRTGSPSYNEQFF
TRBJ1-4 NA NA TRBV6-1 TGTGCCAGCAGCCACGACGGACTGAGAAATGAAAAACTGTTTTTT CASSHDGLRNEKLFF
TRBJ2-5 NA NA TRBV7-3 TGTGCCAGCAGCTTGGGTCGGGGGCAAGAGACCCAGTACTTC CASSLGRGQETQYF
TRBJ2-7 NA TRBD1 TRBV5-4 TGTGCCAGCAGACCGGGACAGGAGCTTGCCTACGAGCAGTACTTC CASRPGQELAYEQYF
TRBJ2-3 NA TRBD2 TRBV6-5 TGTGCCAGCAGAGTTAGCGGGGAGGAAGATACGCAGTATTTT CASRVSGEEDTQYF
TRBJ1-2 NA TRBD1 TRBV7-8 TGTGCCAGCAGCTTCGGGACAGTCAGGATGAACTATGGCTACACCTTC CASSFGTVRMNYGYTF